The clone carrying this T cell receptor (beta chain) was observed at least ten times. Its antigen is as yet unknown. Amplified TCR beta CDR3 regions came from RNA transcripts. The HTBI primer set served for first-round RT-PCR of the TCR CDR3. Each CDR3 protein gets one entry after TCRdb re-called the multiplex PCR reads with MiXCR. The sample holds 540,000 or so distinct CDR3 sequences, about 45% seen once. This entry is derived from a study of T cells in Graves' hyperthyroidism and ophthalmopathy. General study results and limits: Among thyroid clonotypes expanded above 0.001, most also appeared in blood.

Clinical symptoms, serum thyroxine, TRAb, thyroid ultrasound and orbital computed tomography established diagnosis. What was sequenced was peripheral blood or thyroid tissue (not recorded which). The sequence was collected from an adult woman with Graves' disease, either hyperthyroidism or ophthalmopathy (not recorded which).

CDR3 loop: CASSPGDISYEQYF. The CDR3 DNA sequence: TGCGCCAGCAGCCCGGGGGACATCTCCTACGAGCAGTACTTC. The chain is built from TRBV5-1 and TRBJ2-7; the D gene could be TRBD1 or TRBD2 (6 bases each). The germline gives CDR1 SGHRS, CDR2 YFSETQ. The germline V and J ends were trimmed by 4 bases and 0 bases, with 11 bases remaining between them. The CDR3 spans 14 residues.